This T cell receptor (beta chain) was captured in a study of T cell repertoires in cytomegalovirus infection. Overall study: Well-studied HLA-B-restricted epitopes and recently identified HLA-C-restricted epitopes of CMV were both used in the study. Public TCR beta signatures provided an indication of both CMV infection and a matching HLA type. General study points: Carriage of CMV together with the relevant HLA was identifiable through cumulative public TCR beta family frequency. Predominance within the ex vivo response was attributable to HLA-C-restricted CMV-specific TCR beta clonotypes.

This clonotype was found a few times. Its antigen is unidentified. V shed 5 bases, J shed 5 bases, and the junction held 9 bases outside the gene matches. This CDR3 is built from 16 residues. Using its own MiXCR run on the reads, TCRdb lists one record per CDR3 protein. The sample holds 800,000 to 950,000 distinct CDR3 sequences, 32% seen once. Here the sequenced sample was cultured CD8+ T cells from PBMCs, taken from culture after CMV antigen stimulation. The clonotype originates from a human donor in good health (CMV status not recorded). Some clones in this sample may be carry-over from other donors' samples. The chain links TRBV12-3 or TRBV12-4 to TRBJ2-5; 12 bases line up with TRBD2. The CDR3 DNA reads as TGTGCCAGCAGTCCCCCAGGACTAGCGGGGTTGGAGACCCAGTACTTC. Its protein product is CASSPPGLAGLETQYF.